The subject of this entry is one T cell receptor (beta chain). This record comes from a study of CD8+CD57+ T cells in acquired aplastic anemia. Study background: The DNA of sorted CD4+ and CD8+ cells averaged around 3.2 ug.

The authors sequenced patients whose flow cytometry had shown CD8+CD57+ cell expansion. There were no patients without severe acquired aplastic anemia. Germline V gene sequence: CDR1 SNHLY, CDR2 FYNNEI. V dropped 6 bases and J dropped 4 bases, with 7 bases sitting between them. This CDR3 has 11 amino acids. Genomic DNA constituted the template upon which TCR beta VDJ and CDR3 profiling was performed. TCRdb independently ran MiXCR on the reads; one entry per CDR3 protein. Among about 190,000 distinct CDR3 sequences listed, 48% were seen once. The gene calls are TRBV2 and TRBJ2-7; the D is unclear. The TCR was taken from a human donor with aplastic anemia. The specimen sequenced was sorted CD4+, CD8+, or CD8+CD57+ T cells (not recorded which) from PBMCs. The CDR3 reads CASRDQYEQYF. The CDR3 DNA reads TGTGCCAGCAGGGACCAGTACGAGCAGTACTTC.